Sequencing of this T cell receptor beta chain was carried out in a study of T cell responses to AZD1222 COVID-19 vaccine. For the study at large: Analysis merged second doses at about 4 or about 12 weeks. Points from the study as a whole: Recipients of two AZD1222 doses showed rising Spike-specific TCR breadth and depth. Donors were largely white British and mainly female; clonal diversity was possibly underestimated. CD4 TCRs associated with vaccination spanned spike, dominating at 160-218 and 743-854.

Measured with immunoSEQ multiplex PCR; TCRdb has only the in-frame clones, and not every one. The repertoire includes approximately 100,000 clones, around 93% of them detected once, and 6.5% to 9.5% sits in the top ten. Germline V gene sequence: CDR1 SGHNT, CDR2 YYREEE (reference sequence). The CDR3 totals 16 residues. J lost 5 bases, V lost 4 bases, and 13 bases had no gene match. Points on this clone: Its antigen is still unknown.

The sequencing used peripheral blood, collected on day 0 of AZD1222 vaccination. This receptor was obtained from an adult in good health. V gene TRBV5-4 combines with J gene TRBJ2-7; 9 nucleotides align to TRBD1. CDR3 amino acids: CASSRASDRGPHEQYF. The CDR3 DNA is TGTGCCAGCAGCCGGGCGTCGGACAGGGGTCCCCACGAGCAGTACTTC.